This T cell receptor beta chain was retrieved from a study of neoadjuvant anti-PD-1 for oral cavity cancer. Study-wide findings and caveats: Pretreatment Treg/Th17 ratio correlated inversely with post-treatment tumor clonality. Each response group had just a few patients in TCR analyses.

Comment on this clone: Its antigen remains unknown.

Noted time point: after neoadjuvant nivolumab, at surgical resection. V lost 2 bases to trimming and J lost 1 base, with 12 bases between them. This CDR3 has 15 amino acids. Per the germline V gene, CDR1 is SGHNT and CDR2 is YYREEE (reference sequence). Using immunoSEQ multiplex PCR, the repertoire was profiled, and TCRdb retains in-frame clones only, with some absent. The data contain tens of thousands of clones, 85% of them seen just once; the ten biggest clones take up roughly 3.5%. This chain uses TRBV5-4 with TRBJ1-1, with D tentatively TRBD1 (5 bases). This TCR came from a person aged 35-79 years with oral cavity squamous cell carcinoma. This material consisted of PBMCs, taken after nivolumab (anti-PD-1) treatment. The CDR3 sequence is CASSFGGAGNTEAFF. The CDR3, as DNA: TGTGCCAGCAGCTTCGGCGGGGCGGGGAACACTGAAGCTTTCTTT. The full variable domain, with the rest looked up from reference TRBV5-4 and TRBJ1-1, is ETGVTQSPTHLIKTRGQQVTLRCSSQSGHNTVSWYQQALGQGPQFIFQYYREEENGRGNFPPRFSGLQFPNYSSELNVNALELDDSALYLCASSFGGAGNTEAFFGQGTRLTVV.